The present TCR beta chain was sequenced within a study of CD8+ T cells in alopecia areata. General observations from the study: The link between baseline CD8+ expansion and response remains uncertain with one nonresponder. Clonality in the scalp and expanded CD8+ clones ranked among the top 100 were significantly decreased by tofacitinib. Lesional tissue from the scalp (especially in alopecia totalis/universalis) showed higher clonality than normal scalp. Persistence in scalp and blood during tofacitinib was observed for many expanded lesional clones.

Once RNA had been extracted, it was reverse transcribed into cDNA to act as the sequencing template. Produced via immunoSEQ multiplex PCR; TCRdb's table is partial and in-frame only. The profile shows approximately 170,000 clones, about 60% of them singletons. Details on this clone: The target antigen is unknown.

Treatment here: oral pan-JAK inhibitor, 5-10 mg twice daily. The receptor comes from a human donor with alopecia areata. The input for sequencing was CD4+ T cells sorted from blood, taken at week 24, from a patient treated with tofacitinib.

CDR3 sequence: CASSLIGQGEITGNTIYF. The DNA for the CDR3 is TGTGCCAGCAGCTTAATCGGACAGGGGGAAATAACTGGAAACACCATATATTTT. The chain recombines TRBV7-9 with TRBJ1-3; TRBD1 matches at 10 bases. Germline V gene lookup returns CDR1 SEHNR and CDR2 FQNEAQ (reference sequence). CDR3 length: 18 residues. The junction had 9 bases not matched to a gene; V was cut back by 2 bases and J by 2 bases.